The rows below give T cell receptor beta chains drawn from one sample of a study of blood T cell repertoires in COVID-19. Profiled with immunoSEQ multiplex PCR; TCRdb holds only in-frame clones, not every one. The table includes 84,000 or so clones, nearly 90% detected once. Material for sequencing was peripheral blood. The source of these receptors is a man between 70 and 80 years old with acute or convalescent COVID-19. CDR3s include the opening cysteine and the closing phenylalanine or tryptophan. D genes are given only for firm matches. Where a row states a size, it is once, few, many or the class of an expanded clone; other rows omit it.

j_gene: TRBJ2-1
v_gene: TRBV5-1
d_gene: TRBD1
abundance: -
CDR3aa: CASSSRDSRNEQFF
CDR3nt: TGCGCCAGCAGCTCCCGGGACAGTAGGAATGAGCAGTTCTTC

j_gene: TRBJ1-1
v_gene: TRBV6-6
d_gene: TRBD1
abundance: -
CDR3aa: CASSIQGANSAFF
CDR3nt: TGTGCCAGCAGTATACAGGGGGCGAATTCTGCTTTCTTT

j_gene: TRBJ1-1
v_gene: TRBV3-1/TRBV3-2
d_gene: -
abundance: -
CDR3aa: CASSQGAGTYTEAFF
CDR3nt: TGTGCCAGCAGCCAAGGGGCAGGGACTTACACTGAAGCTTTCTTT

j_gene: TRBJ2-2
v_gene: TRBV6-2/TRBV6-3
d_gene: -
abundance: -
CDR3aa: CASRYTETYTGELFF
CDR3nt: TGTGCCAGCAGATACACTGAGACTTACACCGGGGAGCTGTTTTTT

j_gene: TRBJ1-4
v_gene: TRBV19
d_gene: -
abundance: -
CDR3aa: CASSSQGHEKLFF
CDR3nt: TGTGCCAGTAGTTCCCAGGGGCATGAAAAACTGTTTTTT

j_gene: TRBJ1-6
v_gene: TRBV28
d_gene: TRBD1
abundance: -
CDR3aa: CAGGDRGSLALHF
CDR3nt: TGTGCCGGTGGGGACAGGGGTAGTCTAGCCCTCCACTTT

j_gene: TRBJ1-5
v_gene: TRBV6-6
d_gene: TRBD1
abundance: -
CDR3aa: CASITGQGDNQPQHF
CDR3nt: TGTGCCAGCATCACGGGGCAGGGGGACAATCAGCCCCAGCATTTT

j_gene: TRBJ2-3
v_gene: TRBV11-2
d_gene: -
abundance: -
CDR3aa: CASSPRLGATDTQYF
CDR3nt: TGTGCCAGCAGCCCACGATTAGGGGCGACAGATACGCAGTATTTT

j_gene: TRBJ1-5
v_gene: TRBV5-1
d_gene: -
abundance: -
CDR3aa: CASSLGTSKGQPQHF
CDR3nt: TGCGCCAGCAGCCTCGGGACATCGAAAGGGCAGCCCCAGCATTTT

j_gene: TRBJ1-5
v_gene: TRBV4-1
d_gene: -
abundance: -
CDR3aa: CASSQVPPRIGNQPQHF
CDR3nt: TGCGCCAGCAGCCAAGTCCCCCCCCGCATCGGGAATCAGCCCCAGCATTTT

j_gene: TRBJ2-3
v_gene: TRBV7-9
d_gene: TRBD1
abundance: -
CDR3aa: CASSPMPGQGAFGTDTQYF
CDR3nt: TGTGCCAGCAGCCCTATGCCGGGACAGGGGGCTTTTGGCACAGATACGCAGTATTTT

j_gene: TRBJ2-2
v_gene: TRBV6-5
d_gene: -
abundance: -
CDR3aa: CASSYSRAGGSGELFF
CDR3nt: TGTGCCAGCAGTTACTCGAGGGCAGGGGGGAGCGGGGAGCTGTTTTTT

j_gene: TRBJ2-7
v_gene: TRBV27
d_gene: -
abundance: once
CDR3aa: CASSLSGRVYEQYF
CDR3nt: TGTGCCAGCAGTTTATCAGGCAGGGTCTACGAGCAGTACTTC

j_gene: TRBJ2-3
v_gene: TRBV6-5
d_gene: -
abundance: once
CDR3aa: CASSRGDTQYF
CDR3nt: TGTGCCAGCAGTAGGGGGGATACGCAGTATTTT

j_gene: TRBJ2-2
v_gene: TRBV3-1/TRBV3-2
d_gene: -
abundance: -
CDR3aa: CASSEGHYTGELFF
CDR3nt: TGTGCCAGCAGCGAAGGACACTACACCGGGGAGCTGTTTTTT

j_gene: TRBJ2-7
v_gene: TRBV5-3
d_gene: TRBD1
abundance: -
CDR3aa: CARTGLTGNYEQYF
CDR3nt: TGTGCCAGAACGGGTTTGACAGGGAACTACGAGCAGTACTTC

j_gene: TRBJ2-1
v_gene: TRBV7-9
d_gene: -
abundance: -
CDR3aa: CASSSGASSYNEQFF
CDR3nt: TGTGCCAGCAGCTCAGGGGCTAGCTCCTACAATGAGCAGTTCTTC

j_gene: TRBJ2-6
v_gene: TRBV12-5
d_gene: TRBD1
abundance: -
CDR3aa: CASDKTGRTGANVLTF
CDR3nt: TGTGCTAGTGACAAGACAGGGCGGACTGGGGCCAACGTCCTGACTTTC

j_gene: TRBJ1-5
v_gene: TRBV24-1
d_gene: TRBD1
abundance: -
CDR3aa: CATSASGQGYSNQPQHF
CDR3nt: TGTGCCACCAGTGCCTCGGGACAGGGGTATAGCAATCAGCCCCAGCATTTT

j_gene: TRBJ1-5
v_gene: TRBV30
d_gene: -
abundance: -
CDR3aa: CAWSVGGRENQPQHF
CDR3nt: TGTGCCTGGAGTGTTGGGGGGAGGGAAAATCAGCCCCAGCATTTT

j_gene: TRBJ2-1
v_gene: TRBV6-2/TRBV6-3
d_gene: -
abundance: -
CDR3aa: CASSYRGVVEQFF
CDR3nt: TGTGCCAGCAGTTACAGGGGTGTAGTTGAGCAGTTCTTC

j_gene: TRBJ2-7
v_gene: TRBV28
d_gene: -
abundance: -
CDR3aa: CASRGEGYEQYF
CDR3nt: TGTGCCAGTAGGGGGGAGGGATACGAGCAGTACTTC

j_gene: TRBJ1-1
v_gene: TRBV20-1
d_gene: TRBD1
abundance: -
CDR3aa: CSASDDRGSAFF
CDR3nt: TGCAGTGCTAGTGATGACAGGGGATCAGCTTTCTTT

j_gene: TRBJ2-7
v_gene: TRBV4-3
d_gene: TRBD1
abundance: -
CDR3aa: CASSQEQGSSQIGQYF
CDR3nt: TGCGCCAGCAGCCAAGAACAGGGGAGCTCCCAAATCGGGCAGTACTTC

j_gene: TRBJ2-1
v_gene: TRBV2
d_gene: -
abundance: few
CDR3aa: CASRAGRGDYNEQFF
CDR3nt: TGTGCCAGCAGGGCGGGGCGGGGAGACTACAATGAGCAGTTCTTC

j_gene: TRBJ1-5
v_gene: TRBV28
d_gene: TRBD1
abundance: -
CDR3aa: CASRTGNQPQHF
CDR3nt: TGTGCCAGTCGGACAGGGAATCAGCCCCAGCATTTT

j_gene: TRBJ1-1
v_gene: TRBV28
d_gene: -
abundance: -
CDR3aa: CASSFTGIYLATEAFF
CDR3nt: TGTGCCAGCAGTTTTACAGGGATCTACCTTGCCACTGAAGCTTTCTTT

j_gene: TRBJ2-1
v_gene: TRBV19
d_gene: TRBD1
abundance: -
CDR3aa: CATMTSGQGYSRSYNEQFF
CDR3nt: TGTGCCACCATGACGTCGGGACAGGGATACTCGAGGTCCTACAATGAGCAGTTCTTC

j_gene: TRBJ2-3
v_gene: TRBV7-2
d_gene: TRBD2
abundance: -
CDR3aa: CASSSNSGAGYTQYF
CDR3nt: TGTGCCAGCAGCTCAAACTCGGGAGCGGGATATACGCAGTATTTT

j_gene: TRBJ1-4
v_gene: TRBV19
d_gene: TRBD1
abundance: -
CDR3aa: CASSNGQGAREKLFF
CDR3nt: TGTGCCAGTAGTAATGGACAGGGGGCACGTGAAAAACTGTTTTTT

j_gene: TRBJ1-6
v_gene: TRBV6-2/TRBV6-3
d_gene: -
abundance: few
CDR3aa: CASSSAEFYNSPLHF
CDR3nt: TGTGCCAGCAGTTCCGCTGAGTTCTATAATTCACCCCTCCACTTT

j_gene: TRBJ2-5
v_gene: TRBV10-3
d_gene: -
abundance: -
CDR3aa: CAISEFRQETQYF
CDR3nt: TGTGCCATCAGTGAATTTAGACAAGAGACCCAGTACTTC

j_gene: TRBJ2-1
v_gene: TRBV28
d_gene: TRBD1
abundance: -
CDR3aa: CASRNRGTYNEQFF
CDR3nt: TGTGCCAGCAGAAACAGGGGGACCTACAATGAGCAGTTCTTC

j_gene: TRBJ1-1
v_gene: TRBV18
d_gene: -
abundance: -
CDR3aa: CASSSDWNTEAFF
CDR3nt: TGTGCCAGCTCATCGGACTGGAACACTGAAGCTTTCTTT

j_gene: TRBJ2-7
v_gene: TRBV10-3
d_gene: TRBD2
abundance: -
CDR3aa: CAIRRLAGGYEQYF
CDR3nt: TGTGCCATCAGGAGACTAGCGGGGGGTTACGAGCAGTACTTC

j_gene: TRBJ1-5
v_gene: TRBV5-6
d_gene: TRBD1
abundance: -
CDR3aa: CASSVGTGINQPQHF
CDR3nt: TGTGCCAGCAGCGTCGGGACAGGGATTAATCAGCCCCAGCATTTT

j_gene: TRBJ2-3
v_gene: TRBV4-3
d_gene: -
abundance: -
CDR3aa: CASSQGPPGTSFDTQYF
CDR3nt: TGCGCCAGCAGCCAAGGACCACCCGGGACAAGTTTCGATACGCAGTATTTT

j_gene: TRBJ2-1
v_gene: TRBV11-2
d_gene: TRBD2
abundance: -
CDR3aa: CASSTLPGGSRANEQFF
CDR3nt: TGTGCCAGCAGCACCCTCCCGGGCGGGAGTCGCGCCAATGAGCAGTTCTTC

j_gene: TRBJ1-2
v_gene: TRBV29-1
d_gene: TRBD1
abundance: -
CDR3aa: CSSGQMDDYGYTF
CDR3nt: TGCAGCTCGGGACAGATGGATGACTATGGCTACACCTTC

j_gene: TRBJ1-1
v_gene: TRBV29-1
d_gene: -
abundance: -
CDR3aa: CSVNEGNTEAFF
CDR3nt: TGCAGCGTTAACGAGGGAAACACTGAAGCTTTCTTT

j_gene: TRBJ2-3
v_gene: TRBV15
d_gene: -
abundance: -
CDR3aa: CATSRDQDTQYF
CDR3nt: TGTGCCACCAGCAGAGATCAAGATACGCAGTATTTT

j_gene: TRBJ2-1
v_gene: TRBV19
d_gene: -
abundance: -
CDR3aa: CASTSRWHGSRVDEQFF
CDR3nt: TGTGCCAGTACATCGCGGTGGCACGGGAGCCGAGTCGATGAGCAGTTCTTC

j_gene: TRBJ2-1
v_gene: TRBV19
d_gene: TRBD2
abundance: few
CDR3aa: CASSGTSGSFNNEQFF
CDR3nt: TGTGCCAGTAGTGGGACTAGCGGGAGTTTCAACAATGAGCAGTTCTTC

j_gene: TRBJ2-2
v_gene: TRBV5-1
d_gene: TRBD2
abundance: -
CDR3aa: CASSESSGGPGSGELFF
CDR3nt: TGCGCCAGCAGCGAGTCTAGCGGGGGGCCCGGGAGCGGGGAGCTGTTTTTT

j_gene: TRBJ2-3
v_gene: TRBV27
d_gene: TRBD1
abundance: -
CDR3aa: CASSLRDRASDTQYF
CDR3nt: TGTGCCAGCAGTTTAAGGGACAGGGCCTCAGATACGCAGTATTTT

j_gene: TRBJ2-1
v_gene: TRBV27
d_gene: -
abundance: -
CDR3aa: CASSFGGIGNNEQFF
CDR3nt: TGTGCCAGCAGTTTTGGGGGGATAGGAAACAATGAGCAGTTCTTC

j_gene: TRBJ2-3
v_gene: TRBV5-5
d_gene: -
abundance: -
CDR3aa: CASSLWRTASTDTQYF
CDR3nt: TGTGCCAGCAGCTTGTGGAGGACGGCTAGCACAGATACGCAGTATTTT

j_gene: TRBJ2-5
v_gene: TRBV7-7
d_gene: TRBD1
abundance: -
CDR3aa: CASSPGRDRGRQETQYF
CDR3nt: TGTGCCAGCAGCCCCGGGAGGGACAGGGGGCGCCAAGAGACCCAGTACTTC

j_gene: TRBJ2-2
v_gene: TRBV4-1
d_gene: TRBD2
abundance: -
CDR3aa: CASSRGLAVGTGELFF
CDR3nt: TGCGCCAGCAGCCGAGGACTAGCGGTCGGCACCGGGGAGCTGTTTTTT

j_gene: TRBJ1-4
v_gene: TRBV28
d_gene: -
abundance: -
CDR3aa: CASSAPNRATNEKLFF
CDR3nt: TGTGCCAGCAGCGCACCGAACAGGGCAACTAATGAAAAACTGTTTTTT

j_gene: TRBJ2-2
v_gene: TRBV7-3
d_gene: TRBD1
abundance: few
CDR3aa: CASSPGTGNTGELFF
CDR3nt: TGTGCCAGCAGCCCCGGGACAGGAAACACCGGGGAGCTGTTTTTT

j_gene: TRBJ2-3
v_gene: TRBV5-1
d_gene: TRBD1
abundance: -
CDR3aa: CASSLVLGTGSTDTQYF
CDR3nt: TGCGCCAGCAGCTTGGTGCTTGGGACAGGGAGCACAGATACGCAGTATTTT

j_gene: TRBJ2-5
v_gene: TRBV7-8
d_gene: -
abundance: once
CDR3aa: CASSPKGQRQETQYF
CDR3nt: TGTGCCAGCAGCCCGAAAGGACAGCGTCAAGAGACCCAGTACTTC

j_gene: TRBJ2-2
v_gene: TRBV28
d_gene: -
abundance: -
CDR3aa: CASSLLGSWGPNTGELFF
CDR3nt: TGTGCCAGCAGTTTATTAGGTTCCTGGGGGCCGAACACCGGGGAGCTGTTTTTT

j_gene: TRBJ2-6
v_gene: TRBV4-3
d_gene: TRBD1
abundance: -
CDR3aa: CANPTGIPTGANVLTF
CDR3nt: TGCGCCAACCCGACAGGGATTCCAACTGGGGCCAACGTCCTGACTTTC

j_gene: TRBJ1-1
v_gene: TRBV18
d_gene: -
abundance: -
CDR3aa: CASSDDRNTEAFF
CDR3nt: TGTGCCAGCTCAGACGACAGGAACACTGAAGCTTTCTTT

j_gene: TRBJ2-7
v_gene: TRBV28
d_gene: -
abundance: -
CDR3aa: CASSSSGGSSYEQYF
CDR3nt: TGTGCCAGCAGTTCCAGCGGAGGAAGCTCCTACGAGCAGTACTTC

j_gene: TRBJ2-5
v_gene: TRBV12-3/TRBV12-4
d_gene: -
abundance: -
CDR3aa: CASSPYQETQYF
CDR3nt: TGTGCCAGCAGCCCATACCAAGAGACCCAGTACTTC

j_gene: TRBJ2-7
v_gene: TRBV12-3/TRBV12-4
d_gene: -
abundance: -
CDR3aa: CASSLHRSYEQYF
CDR3nt: TGTGCCAGCAGTTTACACAGGTCCTACGAGCAGTACTTC